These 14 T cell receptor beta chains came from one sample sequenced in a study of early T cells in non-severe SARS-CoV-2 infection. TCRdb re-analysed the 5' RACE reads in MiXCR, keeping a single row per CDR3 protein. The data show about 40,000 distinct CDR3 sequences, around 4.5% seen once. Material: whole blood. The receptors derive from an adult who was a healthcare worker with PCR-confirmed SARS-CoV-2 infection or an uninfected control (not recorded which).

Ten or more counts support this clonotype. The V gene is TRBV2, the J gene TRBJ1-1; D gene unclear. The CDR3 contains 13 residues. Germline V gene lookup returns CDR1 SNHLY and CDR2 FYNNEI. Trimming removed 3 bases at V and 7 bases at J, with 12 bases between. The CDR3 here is CASSDLGSGEAFF. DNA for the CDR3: TGTGCCAGCAGTGACTTGGGTTCCGGTGAAGCTTTCTTT.

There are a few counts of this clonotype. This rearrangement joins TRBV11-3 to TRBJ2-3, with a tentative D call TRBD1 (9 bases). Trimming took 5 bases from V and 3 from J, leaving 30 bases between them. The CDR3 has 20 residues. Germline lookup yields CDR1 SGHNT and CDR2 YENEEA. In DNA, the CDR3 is TGTGCCAGCAGCCCTCCCCCTGCGGGGGGACAGGGCCTGACAACAGATACGCAGTATTTT. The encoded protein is CASSPPPAGGQGLTTDTQYF.

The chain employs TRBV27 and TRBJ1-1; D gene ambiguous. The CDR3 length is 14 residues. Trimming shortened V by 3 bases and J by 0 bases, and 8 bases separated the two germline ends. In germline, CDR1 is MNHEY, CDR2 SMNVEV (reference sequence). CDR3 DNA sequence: TGTGCCAGCAGTTTTCTCAACATGAACACTGAAGCTTTCTTT. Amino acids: CASSFLNMNTEAFF.

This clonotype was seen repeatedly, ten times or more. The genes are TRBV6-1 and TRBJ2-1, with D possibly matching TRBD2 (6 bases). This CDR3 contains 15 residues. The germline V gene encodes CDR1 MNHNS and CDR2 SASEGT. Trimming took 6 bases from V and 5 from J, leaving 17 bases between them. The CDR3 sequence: CASRIRDWGDNEQFF. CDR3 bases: TGTGCCAGCAGGATCCGGGACTGGGGGGACAATGAGCAGTTCTTC.

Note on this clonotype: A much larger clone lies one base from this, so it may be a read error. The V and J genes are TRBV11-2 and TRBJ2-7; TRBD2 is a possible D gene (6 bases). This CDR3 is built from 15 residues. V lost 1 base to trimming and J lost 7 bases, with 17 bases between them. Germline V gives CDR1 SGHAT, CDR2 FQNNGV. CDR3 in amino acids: CASSLGPGLPVEQYF. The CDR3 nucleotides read TGTGCCAGCAGCTTAGGCCCGGGACTGCCAGTGGAGCAGTACTTC.

CDR3: CSVEGQGYGYTF. CDR3 DNA sequence: TGCAGCGTTGAGGGTCAGGGCTATGGCTACACCTTC. V gene TRBV29-1 combines with J gene TRBJ1-2, with D maybe TRBD1 (5 bases). V lost 3 bases to trimming and J lost 4 bases, with 9 bases between them. Germline CDR1 and CDR2: SQVTM and ANQGSEA. The CDR3 totals 12 residues.

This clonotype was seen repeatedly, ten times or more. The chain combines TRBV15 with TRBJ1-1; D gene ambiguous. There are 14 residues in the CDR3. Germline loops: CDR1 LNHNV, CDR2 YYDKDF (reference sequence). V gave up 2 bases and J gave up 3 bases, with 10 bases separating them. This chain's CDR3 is CATSRPGGYTEAFF. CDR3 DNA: TGTGCCACCAGCAGACCGGGAGGGTACACTGAAGCTTTCTTT.

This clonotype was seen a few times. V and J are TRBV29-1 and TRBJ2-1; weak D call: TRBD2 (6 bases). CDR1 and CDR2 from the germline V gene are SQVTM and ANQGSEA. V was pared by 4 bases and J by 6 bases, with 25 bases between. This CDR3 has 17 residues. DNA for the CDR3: TGCAGCGTTGGAGAAAGGCGGGACGTTTTTTTTGGCAATGAGCAGTTCTTC. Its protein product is CSVGERRDVFFGNEQFF.

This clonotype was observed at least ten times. CDR3 loop: CASSFSGGVTGELFF. The CDR3 bases are TGTGCCAGCAGCTTTTCGGGAGGTGTCACCGGGGAGCTGTTTTTT. The chain joins TRBV7-3 to TRBJ2-2; 7 nucleotides line up with TRBD2. CDR1 is SGHTA, CDR2 FQGTGA, per germline. Trimming took 3 bases from V and 4 from J; bases not matched to a gene: 5. The CDR3 is 15 residues long.

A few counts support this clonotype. CDR3 in amino acids: CASSLQGHNSPLHF. The CDR3 region has the DNA TGCGCCAGCAGCTTACAGGGTCATAATTCACCCCTCCACTTT. The J gene is TRBJ1-6, the V gene TRBV5-1; D might be TRBD1 (6 bases). Germline lookup yields CDR1 SGHRS and CDR2 YFSETQ. The CDR3 length is 14 residues. V was pared by 2 bases and J by 5 bases, with 8 bases between.

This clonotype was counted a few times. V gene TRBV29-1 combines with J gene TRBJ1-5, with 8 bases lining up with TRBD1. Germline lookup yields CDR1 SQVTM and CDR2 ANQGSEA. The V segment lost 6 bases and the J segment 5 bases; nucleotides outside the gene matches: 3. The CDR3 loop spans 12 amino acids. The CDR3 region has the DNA TGCAGCGTAGCGACAGGGGATCAGCCCCAGCATTTT. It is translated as CSVATGDQPQHF.

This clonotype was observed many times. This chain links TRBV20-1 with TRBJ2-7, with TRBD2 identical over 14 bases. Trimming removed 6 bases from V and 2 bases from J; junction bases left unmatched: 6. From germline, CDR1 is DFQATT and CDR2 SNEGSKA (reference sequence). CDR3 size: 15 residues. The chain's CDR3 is CSARLAGGPPYEQYF. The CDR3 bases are TGCAGTGCCAGACTAGCGGGAGGGCCCCCCTACGAGCAGTACTTC.

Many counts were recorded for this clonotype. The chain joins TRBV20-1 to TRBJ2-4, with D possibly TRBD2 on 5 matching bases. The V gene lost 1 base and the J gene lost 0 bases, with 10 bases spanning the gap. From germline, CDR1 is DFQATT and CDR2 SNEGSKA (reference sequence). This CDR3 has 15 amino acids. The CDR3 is CSARGTDLAKNIQYF. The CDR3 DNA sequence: TGCAGTGCTAGAGGGACTGACTTAGCCAAAAACATTCAGTACTTC.

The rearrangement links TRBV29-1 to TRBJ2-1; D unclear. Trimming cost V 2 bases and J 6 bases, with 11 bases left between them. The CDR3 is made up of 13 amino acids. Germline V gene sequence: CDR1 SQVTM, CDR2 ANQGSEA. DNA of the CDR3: TGCAGCGTTGAACCGGTGCGCCCCAATGAGCAGTTCTTC. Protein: CSVEPVRPNEQFF.